What follows describes a single TCR beta chain. Using a J-beta primer mix together with a sample-barcoded 5' primer, a second PCR was run for roughly 6 to 12 cycles. One entry per CDR3 protein results from TCRdb running MiXCR on the 5' RACE reads. Of about 1.7 million distinct CDR3 sequences listed, about 28% are singletons. These data originate in a study of blood T cells in healthy people across ages. The CDR3 has 17 amino acids. The trim removed 0 bases at V and 0 bases at J, leaving 8 bases unmatched. Germline CDR1 SGHRS, CDR2 YFSETQ. Sequenced: blood. The clonotype comes from a woman aged 25 to 39 in good health. The rearrangement joins TRBV5-1 to TRBJ1-2, with 7 positions matching TRBD1. The CDR3 spells CASSLDPGTEANYGYTF. CDR3 in DNA: TGCGCCAGCAGCTTGGACCCGGGGACAGAAGCTAACTATGGCTACACCTTC.